The 9 T cell receptor beta chains listed next were all sequenced from one sample in a study of T cells in Graves' hyperthyroidism and ophthalmopathy. The source material, RNA transcripts, was used to amplify TCR beta CDR3 regions. The study used the HTBI primer set for a first-round RT-PCR of the TCR CDR3. TCRdb reprocessed the multiplex PCR reads with MiXCR, giving one entry per CDR3 protein. The sample holds hundreds of thousands of distinct CDR3 sequences, 14% to 15% seen once. The sequencing input was blood. The receptors here all came from a young man with Graves' ophthalmopathy.

This clonotype was recorded many times. The chain has TRBV11-2 and TRBJ2-1; D remains unclear. Trimming stripped 10 bases from V and 8 bases from J, with 24 bases between. This CDR3 is built from 15 residues. Per the germline V gene, CDR1 is SGHAT and CDR2 is FQNNGV. CDR3 sequence reads: CAIKQTGPHGDEQFF. The CDR3 DNA follows: TGTGCCATCAAACAAACGGGCCCTCACGGCGATGAGCAGTTCTTC.

The CDR3 DNA reads TGTGCCACCGCCAGGTCAAGATCCTACAATGAGCAGTTCTTC. Its translation is CATARSRSYNEQFF. The rearrangement joins TRBV24-1 to TRBJ2-1; D is ambiguous. Trimming removed 9 bases from V and 1 base from J, with 12 bases in between. The CDR3 covers 14 residues. Germline lookup yields CDR1 KGHDR and CDR2 SFDVKD.

This clonotype was seen a few times. This may stem from a read error, because a much larger clone lies one nucleotide away. The V gene is TRBV5-6, the J gene TRBJ2-7; the D gene could be TRBD1 or TRBD2 (6 bases each). The CDR3 is made up of 15 amino acids. CDR1 and CDR2 from the germline V gene are SGHDT and YYEEEE. CDR3 region: CVSSGGGGRPNEQYF. CDR3 sequence (DNA): TGTGTCAGCAGCGGCGGAGGGGGAAGACCTAACGAGCAGTACTTC.

This clonotype was observed a few times. V and J are TRBV27 and TRBJ2-7; D unresolved. CDR3 length: 15 amino acids. V dropped 0 bases and J dropped 2 bases, with 11 bases sitting between them. Germline CDR1 is MNHEY and CDR2 is SMNVEV (reference sequence). The CDR3 DNA sequence: TGTGCCAGCAGTTTATCGGTAGGGTGGGCCTACGAGCAGTACTTC. Its translation is CASSLSVGWAYEQYF.

This clonotype was seen at least ten times. The chain links TRBV20-1 to TRBJ2-5; TRBD2 is a possible D gene (6 bases). Germline CDR1 DFQATT, CDR2 SNEGSKA (reference sequence). The CDR3 is made up of 14 amino acids. V lost 7 bases, J lost 10 bases, and 25 bases lay in between. CDR3 region: CSVVGSVGGSGQYF. The CDR3 DNA sequence: TGCAGTGTTGTGGGTTCCGTTGGGGGGTCGGGCCAGTACTTC.

In this sample, this clonotype turned up many times. The rearrangement joins TRBV7-9 to TRBJ1-1, with 8 bases matching TRBD1. The germline gives CDR1 SEHNR, CDR2 FQNEAQ (reference sequence). The V gene end was trimmed by 5 bases and the J gene end by 4 bases; junction bases not matched to a gene: 15. The CDR3 totals 17 residues. The CDR3 DNA is TGTGCCAGCAGCACAAACAGGGGGGATAAGGTACCCACTGAAGCTTTCTTT. Amino acid sequence: CASSTNRGDKVPTEAFF.

A note on this clonotype: This could be a read error, since a much larger clone is one nucleotide away. The V call is TRBV6-1, the J call TRBJ2-6, with D possibly TRBD1 on 6 matching bases. Germline CDR1 is MNHNS and CDR2 is SASEGT. The CDR3 is 14 residues long. CDR3 loop: CASWGRSEANVLTF. CDR3 nucleotide sequence: TGTGCCAGCTGGGGGCGGTCTGAGGCCAACGTCCTGACTTTC.

This clonotype has just one count. J is TRBJ2-1 and V is TRBV19, with TRBD1 matching over 10 bases. The ends lost 5 bases at V and 6 bases at J; junction bases unmatched: 7. The length of the CDR3 is 15 residues. Germline V CDR1 and CDR2: LNHDA, SQIVND (reference sequence). The CDR3 sequence is CASSFGTGELNEQFF. CDR3 DNA: TGTGCCAGTAGTTTCGGGACAGGGGAACTCAATGAGCAGTTCTTC.

This clonotype was found many times. CDR3 region: CASSALARNTDTQYF. CDR3 nucleotides: TGCGCCAGCAGCGCCCTAGCGCGGAACACAGATACGCAGTATTTT. The genes are TRBV5-1 and TRBJ2-3; tentatively, D is TRBD2 (6 bases). Germline lookup yields CDR1 SGHRS and CDR2 YFSETQ. The V end lost 4 bases, the J end lost 2 bases, and 14 bases lay between the germline ends. This CDR3 contains 15 residues.